Following are 18 T cell receptor beta chains from one sample sequenced in a study of T cells after yellow fever vaccination. TCRdb reanalysed the 5' RACE reads using MiXCR and keeps one entry per CDR3 protein. The repertoire has a few hundred thousand distinct CDR3 sequences, 3% to 4.5% of them found once; the top ten carry about 24%. Source: PBMCs, taken 5 days after the yellow fever booster vaccination. These receptors originate from a man younger than 35 who received the YFV17D yellow fever vaccine.

The chain employs TRBV27 and TRBJ1-1; D unresolved. V was clipped by 1 base and J by 1 base, with 7 bases between them. From germline, CDR1 is MNHEY and CDR2 SMNVEV (reference sequence). The CDR3 has 14 amino acids. CDR3: CASSLYDGNTEAFF. The CDR3 bases are TGTGCCAGCAGTTTATATGACGGGAACACTGAAGCTTTCTTT.

A few counts support this clonotype. The genes are TRBV4-3 and TRBJ2-2; D is uncertain. The germline gives CDR1 LGHNA, CDR2 YSLEER. Deletions cut 0 bases from V and 7 bases from J, with 9 bases between. The CDR3 totals 14 residues. In nucleotides, the CDR3 is TGCGCCAGCAGCCAAGATAAGAATTTCGGGGAGCTGTTTTTT. Amino acids: CASSQDKNFGELFF.

The chain couples TRBV6-5 to TRBJ1-1; D is unclear. Germline-derived CDR1 and CDR2 are MNHEY and SVGAGI. CDR3 length: 13 amino acids. The V end lost 5 bases, the J end lost 11 bases, and 18 bases lay between the germline ends. The DNA of the CDR3 is TGTGCCAGCAGTACCCGGGCCGCTCGATTGGCTTTCTTT. Protein product: CASSTRAARLAFF.

The V call is TRBV7-9, the J call TRBJ1-5; perhaps TRBD1 as D (5 bases). The CDR3 consists of 13 residues. The germline gives CDR1 SEHNR, CDR2 FQNEAQ (reference sequence). V shed 5 bases and J shed 7 bases, with 12 bases lying between them. The CDR3 coding sequence is TGTGCCAGCAGCATGACGGGACGGCAGCCCCAGCATTTT. Protein sequence: CASSMTGRQPQHF.

This clonotype was observed a handful of times. V is TRBV11-2 and J is TRBJ2-3; 9 nucleotides align to TRBD2. V dropped 2 bases and J dropped 0; count of bases not matched to a gene: 3. There are 16 residues in the CDR3. The germline V gene encodes CDR1 SGHAT and CDR2 FQNNGV. CDR3 sequence: CASSLSSGGSTDTQYF. The CDR3 nucleotides read TGTGCCAGCAGCTTAAGCAGCGGGGGGAGCACAGATACGCAGTATTTT.

V is TRBV15 and J is TRBJ2-4; D is undetermined. The germline V gene encodes CDR1 LNHNV and CDR2 YYDKDF (reference sequence). With 0 bases removed from V and 5 bases from J, the gap between germline ends came to 8 bases. This CDR3 contains 14 residues. In DNA, the CDR3 is TGTGCCACCAGCAGAGATATCGCTCAAAACATTCAGTACTTC. It encodes CATSRDIAQNIQYF.

There are many counts of this clonotype. The chain carries TRBV4-1 and TRBJ2-1; TRBD1 aligns across 8 bases. V shed 3 bases, J shed 6 bases, and the junction held 4 bases outside the gene matches. The CDR3 length is 14 residues. Germline CDR1 is MGHRA and CDR2 is YSYEKL. The CDR3 DNA sequence: TGCGCCAGCAGCCATCCTACAGGGGGCAATGAGCAGTTCTTC. Its protein product is CASSHPTGGNEQFF.

This clonotype was seen a handful of times. The chain is built from TRBV6-2 or TRBV6-3 and TRBJ2-2; D is possibly TRBD2 (5 bases). The CDR3 runs to 17 residues. V shed 5 bases and J shed 4 bases, with 20 bases lying between them. Per germline, CDR1 MNHEY and CDR2 SVGEGT. The CDR3 protein is CASSQSPGIISTGELFF. CDR3 in DNA: TGTGCCAGCAGTCAGTCTCCCGGGATCATATCCACCGGGGAGCTGTTTTTT.

The chain employs TRBV4-1 and TRBJ2-2; D is undetermined. The CDR3 runs to 14 residues. Germline CDR1 MGHRA, CDR2 YSYEKL. V gave up 0 bases and J gave up 4 bases, with 6 bases separating them. The CDR3 region is CASSQDQRTGELFF. The CDR3 nucleotides are TGCGCCAGCAGCCAAGATCAGCGCACCGGGGAGCTGTTTTTT.

The CDR3 DNA reads TGTGCCAGCTCACCGCGCGGGGACAGGGCTACGCTAGCTTTCTTT. It codes for CASSPRGDRATLAFF. The chain combines TRBV18 with TRBJ1-1; 9 bases line up with TRBD1. Unmatched junction bases numbered 12, after V lost 3 bases and J lost 10 bases. Germline CDR1 reads KGHSH; CDR2 reads LQKENI. The length of the CDR3 is 15 residues.

The chain has TRBV5-1 and TRBJ2-1; D is unresolved. Trimming stripped 1 base from V and 0 bases from J, with 11 bases between. CDR1 and CDR2 (germline): SGHRS, YFSETQ. CDR3 length: 16 residues. The CDR3 loop reads CASSLSGKTSYNEQFF. DNA of the CDR3: TGCGCCAGCAGCTTGTCGGGTAAAACCTCCTACAATGAGCAGTTCTTC.

This chain joins TRBV12-3 or TRBV12-4 and TRBJ1-2; D unresolved. The CDR3 sequence is 15 residues long. V was cut by 8 bases and J by 6 bases, with 22 bases left in between. CDR3 residues: CASQKAEGKSNGYTF. The CDR3 nucleotides read TGTGCCAGCCAGAAAGCGGAAGGAAAGAGCAATGGCTACACCTTC.

The sample holds many counts of this clonotype. V and J are TRBV9 and TRBJ2-5; D gene uncertain. The CDR3 totals 13 residues. CDR1 is SGDLS, CDR2 YYNGEE, per germline. V shed 0 bases and J shed 4 bases, with 7 bases lying between them. The chain's CDR3 is CASSVAVGETQYF. As DNA, the CDR3 is TGTGCCAGCAGCGTAGCTGTGGGAGAGACCCAGTACTTC.

The sample holds a few counts of this clonotype. The rearrangement joins TRBV11-2 to TRBJ2-7; 7 nucleotides align to TRBD2. V was pared by 5 bases and J by 4 bases, with 2 bases of the junction left unmatched. Germline CDR1 reads SGHAT; CDR2 reads FQNNGV. This CDR3 spans 12 amino acids. The CDR3 nucleotides read TGTGCCAGCAGCCAGCGGGGTTACGAGCAGTACTTC. Protein sequence: CASSQRGYEQYF.

The sample holds many counts of this clonotype. This sequence joins TRBV2 and TRBJ2-3; TRBD2 matches 11 bases. V gave up 8 bases and J gave up 2 bases; unmatched junction bases: 3. The CDR3 length is 14 residues. CDR1 SNHLY and CDR2 FYNNEI come from the germline V gene. The CDR3, as DNA: TGTGCCAGCCGTAGCGGGGGGGACACAGATACGCAGTATTTT. This gives the protein CASRSGGDTDTQYF.

This sequence joins TRBV3-1 and TRBJ1-1, with D possibly being TRBD1 (6 bases). Trimming cost V 6 bases and J 3 bases, with 14 bases left between them. The CDR3 is 14 amino acids. Germline V gene lookup returns CDR1 LGHDT and CDR2 YNNKEL (reference sequence). CDR3 residues: CASRLRGGDTEAFF. The CDR3, as DNA: TGTGCCAGCAGACTTAGGGGGGGGGACACTGAAGCTTTCTTT. The full variable domain, in which reference TRBV3-1 and TRBJ1-1 provide the parts outside the CDR3, is DTAVSQTPKYLVTQMGNDKSIKCEQNLGHDTMYWYKQDSKKFLKIMFSYNNKELIINETVPNRFSPKSPDKAHLNLHINSLELGDSAVYFCASRLRGGDTEAFFGQGTRLTVV.

The V call is TRBV5-1, the J call TRBJ1-2, with 7 bases lining up with TRBD1. The CDR3 has 13 residues. The V segment lost 5 bases and the J segment 5 bases; nucleotides outside the gene matches: 6. The germline V gene has CDR1 SGHRS and CDR2 YFSETQ. The CDR3 DNA is TGCGCCAGCAGGGCGACAGGGAGGTATGGCTACACCTTC. Its translation: CASRATGRYGYTF.

This clonotype showed up many times. The rearrangement uses TRBV5-1 and TRBJ1-1, with a tentative D call TRBD1 (6 bases). The CDR3 runs 16 residues. Germline lookup yields CDR1 SGHRS and CDR2 YFSETQ. V shed 8 bases and J shed 9 bases, with 29 bases lying between them. The CDR3 region has the DNA TGCGCCAGTACGCGAGGATTTGGACAGTCGGTCCAGCAAGCTTTCTTT. It codes for CASTRGFGQSVQQAFF.